This entry describes one TCR beta chain. Clones were sequenced by immunoSEQ multiplex PCR, and TCRdb holds only the in-frame ones, with some missing. The sample has roughly 280,000 clones, 80% to 90% seen once. The sample originates from a study of cytomegalovirus exposure and HLA in healthy donors. The specimen sequenced was PBMCs. This clonotype was sampled from a young woman in good health and CMV-seronegative.

The CDR3 loop is CASSEFRDRDQPQHF. In DNA form, the CDR3 reads TGTGCCAGCAGTGAGTTCCGGGACAGGGATCAGCCCCAGCATTTT. This chain uses TRBV6-1 with TRBJ1-5; 9 nucleotides align to TRBD1. Germline loops: CDR1 MNHNS, CDR2 SASEGT. This CDR3 comprises 15 residues. The V segment lost 3 bases and the J segment 5 bases; nucleotides outside the gene matches: 5.